These 27 T cell receptor beta chains were sequenced from one sample in a study of patients and donors after allogeneic stem cell transplantation. Each CDR3 protein is one row after TCRdb ran MiXCR on the RT-PCR reads. The sample has 390,000 or so distinct CDR3 sequences; approximately 16% are singletons. The sample consisted of blood, either unsorted or a sorted T cell fraction (not recorded which). The source of these receptors is a human donor who was either an allogeneic HSCT recipient or a stem cell or donor lymphocyte infusion donor (not recorded which). It is not recorded whose cells these are; they may come from a transplant donor.

The genes are TRBV7-2 and TRBJ2-3; D uncertain. The V gene's germline CDR1 is SGHTA and CDR2 FQGNSA. Trimming shortened V by 3 bases and J by 4 bases, and 5 bases separated the two germline ends. This CDR3 is 12 amino acids long. The CDR3 sequence: CASSFGADTQYF. CDR3 nucleotides: TGTGCCAGCAGCTTTGGCGCAGATACGCAGTATTTT.

There are a few counts of this clonotype. V usage is TRBV2 and J usage is TRBJ2-2; 13 positions agree with TRBD2. The trim removed 6 bases at V and 6 bases at J, leaving 4 bases unmatched. This CDR3 has 15 amino acids. Germline V CDR1 and CDR2: SNHLY, FYNNEI. The CDR3 here is CASRRTSGRAGELFF. CDR3 DNA sequence: TGTGCCAGCAGGAGGACTAGCGGGAGAGCCGGGGAGCTGTTTTTT. The full variable domain, rest sourced from reference TRBV2 and TRBJ2-2, is EPEVTQTPSHQVTQMGQEVILRCVPISNHLYFYWYRQILGQKVEFLVSFYNNEISEKSEIFDDQFSVERPDGSNFTLKIRSTKLEDSAMYFCASRRTSGRAGELFFGEGSRLTVL.

This chain links TRBV12-3 or TRBV12-4 with TRBJ1-1, with TRBD1 matching over 8 bases. The CDR3 runs 14 residues. Trimming removed 5 bases from V and 4 bases from J; junction bases left unmatched: 6. The CDR3 is CASSIYRGSTEAFF. The CDR3 coding sequence is TGTGCCAGCAGTATCTACAGGGGGAGCACTGAAGCTTTCTTT.

V gene TRBV12-3 or TRBV12-4 combines with J gene TRBJ1-5; D might be TRBD1 (6 bases). The CDR3 runs to 15 residues. V was cut by 5 bases and J by 2 bases, with 13 bases left in between. The CDR3 sequence: CASSGRGPGNQPQHF. CDR3 in DNA: TGTGCCAGCAGTGGCCGGGGGCCGGGCAATCAGCCCCAGCATTTT.

This chain links TRBV4-2 with TRBJ1-1; D unresolved. Germline values: CDR1 LGHNA, CDR2 YNFKEQ. The ends were cut back, 4 bases at V and 1 base at J, with 7 bases in the middle. The CDR3 has 13 residues. CDR3: CASSREGNTEAFF. The CDR3, as DNA: TGTGCCAGCAGCCGTGAAGGGAACACTGAAGCTTTCTTT.

This clonotype was picked up a small number of times. The J gene is TRBJ2-3, the V gene TRBV28; D is possibly TRBD2 (5 bases). CDR3 length equals 15 residues. Germline V gene lookup returns CDR1 MDHEN and CDR2 SYDVKM. Between the trimmed V and J ends, which lost 5 bases and 6 bases, there was a span of 18 bases. CDR3 loop: CASSPVSGRDDTQYF. CDR3 bases: TGTGCCAGCAGTCCTGTGAGCGGACGGGATGATACGCAGTATTTT.

The chain uses TRBV6-1 and TRBJ2-1; maybe TRBD2 (5 bases). Germline values: CDR1 MNHNS, CDR2 SASEGT. The CDR3 extends over 15 amino acids. Trimming took 6 bases from V and 8 from J, leaving 20 bases between them. The CDR3 nucleotides are TGTGCCAGCAGGACATTGGAAGAGGGCCTTGATGAGCAGTTCTTC. Protein product: CASRTLEEGLDEQFF.

This clonotype was seen a handful of times. The chain joins TRBV6-1 to TRBJ1-2; 7 bases line up with TRBD1. J gave up 2 bases and V 7 bases, and 10 bases lay outside the gene matches. This CDR3 comprises 15 residues. CDR1 MNHNS and CDR2 SASEGT come from the germline V gene. The CDR3 sequence is CASTSLPGQNYGYTF. CDR3 coding DNA: TGTGCCAGCACCTCCTTACCGGGACAGAACTATGGCTACACCTTC.

This clonotype was counted a few times. This rearrangement joins TRBV11-1 to TRBJ2-7, with a possible D match to TRBD2 (7 bases). The CDR3 has 15 residues. Trimming cost V 5 bases and J 4 bases, with 18 bases left between them. The V gene's germline CDR1 is SGHAT and CDR2 FQDESV (reference sequence). CDR3 protein: CASSVTGAGGYEQYF. In DNA, the CDR3 is TGTGCCAGCAGCGTGACAGGTGCCGGGGGGTACGAGCAGTACTTC. Variable domain in full (rest from reference TRBV11-1 and TRBJ2-7): EAEVAQSPRYKITEKSQAVAFWCDPISGHATLYWYRQILGQGPELLVQFQDESVVDDSQLPKDRFSAERLKGVDSTLKIQPAELGDSAMYLCASSVTGAGGYEQYFGPGTRLTVT.

This clonotype was picked up a small number of times. The V call is TRBV20-1, the J call TRBJ2-7; 10 nucleotides align to TRBD2. The V gene's germline CDR1 is DFQATT and CDR2 SNEGSKA (reference sequence). This CDR3 spans 14 amino acids. The V segment lost 8 bases and the J segment 5 bases; nucleotides outside the gene matches: 12. This CDR3 reads CSSPLAGGPDEQYF. In DNA, the CDR3 is TGCAGTTCACCCTTAGCGGGGGGTCCGGACGAGCAGTACTTC.

This clonotype was observed a handful of times. The CDR3 reads CASSMVFRDPNQPQHF. CDR3 DNA sequence: TGTGCCAGTAGTATGGTCTTTCGGGACCCCAATCAGCCCCAGCATTTT. This chain joins TRBV19 and TRBJ1-5; D may be TRBD1 (5 bases). Trimming removed 3 bases from V and 3 bases from J, with 15 bases in between. Looked up from germline, CDR1 is LNHDA and CDR2 is SQIVND (reference sequence). CDR3 length: 16 amino acids.

V and J are TRBV28 and TRBJ2-7; D is possibly TRBD1 (5 bases). Per the germline V gene, CDR1 is MDHEN and CDR2 is SYDVKM. The CDR3 length is 13 residues. V was trimmed by 5 bases and J by 0 bases, leaving 8 bases between them. The DNA of the CDR3 is TGTGCCAGCAGTCACAGGCCCTCCTACGAGCAGTACTTC. As protein: CASSHRPSYEQYF.

The chain joins TRBV24-1 to TRBJ2-5; TRBD1 matches at 7 bases. V lost 3 bases and J lost 3; bases outside the gene matches: 3. The CDR3 contains 14 residues. The germline V gene has CDR1 KGHDR and CDR2 SFDVKD. The CDR3, as DNA: TGTGCCACCAGTGATCCAACAGGGGAAGAGACCCAGTACTTC. Its protein product is CATSDPTGEETQYF.

The chain combines TRBV18 with TRBJ2-7, with 10 nucleotides matching TRBD2. Germline trimming cut 5 bases from V and 2 bases from J; bases unmatched to any gene: 6. CDR1 is KGHSH and CDR2 is LQKENI in the germline V gene. The CDR3 extends over 15 amino acids. CDR3 coding DNA: TGTGCCAGCTCATCGTGGACTAGCGGAACCTACGAGCAGTACTTC. Its protein is CASSSWTSGTYEQYF.

This clonotype occurred a few times. The gene calls are TRBV30 and TRBJ1-1; 9 nucleotides line up with TRBD1. The V and J ends lost 4 bases and 5 bases, in that order; junction bases with no gene match: 8. Germline loops: CDR1 GTSNPN, CDR2 SVGIG (reference sequence). The CDR3 has 14 amino acids. The CDR3 bases are TGTGCCTGGACCGTACAGGGGGCTCGAACTGAAGCTTTCTTT. It translates to CAWTVQGARTEAFF.

The table lists this clonotype with many counts. The CDR3 DNA sequence: TGTGCCAGCAGTTTAGCGATAATGTACGAGCAGTACTTC. Protein: CASSLAIMYEQYF. The rearrangement joins TRBV12-3 or TRBV12-4 to TRBJ2-7; D is unresolved. The CDR3 runs to 13 residues. Trimming removed 0 bases at V and 4 bases at J, with 7 bases between.

This clonotype appeared a few times. V usage is TRBV5-1 and J usage is TRBJ2-2, with TRBD1 identical over 8 bases. Germline lookup yields CDR1 SGHRS and CDR2 YFSETQ. The CDR3 is 15 residues long. The V gene end was trimmed by 0 bases and the J gene end by 5 bases; junction bases not matched to a gene: 3. The CDR3 loop is CASSLGRGRTGELFF. CDR3 nucleotides: TGCGCCAGCAGCTTGGGCAGGGGGCGTACCGGGGAGCTGTTTTTT.

V is TRBV27 and J is TRBJ2-3, with 8 bases matching TRBD2. In germline, CDR1 is MNHEY, CDR2 SMNVEV (reference sequence). V was pared by 6 bases and J by 0 bases, with 11 bases of the junction left unmatched. CDR3 length: 17 residues. The DNA for the CDR3 is TGTGCCAGCAGGCCCCTCGGACTAGCATTTAGCACAGATACGCAGTATTTT. It yields the protein CASRPLGLAFSTDTQYF.

V and J are TRBV7-8 and TRBJ1-1, with a tentative D call TRBD1 (6 bases). Trimming shortened V by 5 bases and J by 2 bases, and 18 bases separated the two germline ends. The V gene's germline CDR1 is SGHVS and CDR2 FQNEAQ. CDR3 length: 16 amino acids. The CDR3 DNA follows: TGTGCCAGCAGCCCCTGGGACACCCCGGTTAACACTGAAGCTTTCTTT. Its protein product is CASSPWDTPVNTEAFF.

Ten or more counts support this clonotype. In DNA form, the CDR3 reads TGCAGTGTTACGAGGGCACAGGGGGGTCTCTACGAGCAGTACTTC. Translation: CSVTRAQGGLYEQYF. This chain joins TRBV20-1 and TRBJ2-7, with 8 positions matching TRBD1. The V and J ends lost 7 bases and 3 bases, in that order; junction bases with no gene match: 14. CDR1 is DFQATT, CDR2 SNEGSKA, per germline (reference sequence). This CDR3 is built from 15 residues.

This clonotype was picked up many times. The rearrangement joins TRBV20-1 to TRBJ1-4, with D perhaps TRBD1 (5 bases). V lost 1 base and J 12 bases, leaving 6 bases between the germline ends. The CDR3 is made up of 10 amino acids. Germline lookup yields CDR1 DFQATT and CDR2 SNEGSKA (reference sequence). In DNA, the CDR3 is TGCAGTGCTAGAGTGGGGGAACTGTTTTTT. It is translated as CSARVGELFF.

The chain joins TRBV3-1 to TRBJ2-3; D is uncertain. This CDR3 has 11 residues. Germline V lookup: CDR1 LGHDT, CDR2 YNNKEL (reference sequence). The V end lost 3 bases, the J end lost 7 bases, and 5 bases lay between the germline ends. CDR3 protein: CASSHRNTQYF. The CDR3 nucleotides read TGTGCCAGCAGCCATCGGAATACGCAGTATTTT.

The chain couples TRBV12-3 or TRBV12-4 to TRBJ2-4, with 8 bases matching TRBD1. The CDR3 length is 18 residues. V was pared by 2 bases and J by 1 base, with 10 bases of the junction left unmatched. The CDR3 sequence is CASSLMAGGAGAKNIQYF. CDR3 bases: TGTGCCAGCAGTTTAATGGCAGGGGGCGCTGGGGCCAAAAACATTCAGTACTTC.

V is TRBV7-2 and J is TRBJ2-3; tentatively, D is TRBD2 (6 bases). The CDR3 runs 14 residues. Germline V gives CDR1 SGHTA, CDR2 FQGNSA. Trimming took off 1 base at V and 5 bases at J, with 10 bases between the two ends. The CDR3 region is CASSLGRGRDTQYF. The CDR3 nucleotides are TGTGCCAGCAGCTTAGGGCGGGGTAGAGATACGCAGTATTTT. Filled out from reference TRBV7-2 and TRBJ2-3, the complete variable domain reads GAGVSQSPSNKVTEKGKDVELRCDPISGHTALYWYRQSLGQGLEFLIYFQGNSAPDKSGLPSDRFSAERTGGSVSTLTIQRTQQEDSAVYLCASSLGRGRDTQYFGPGTRLTVL.

A remark on this clonotype: Given a much more abundant clone one base away, this may be a read error. The chain recombines TRBV2 with TRBJ1-2; the D is unclear. Germline V CDR1 and CDR2: SNHLY, FYNNEI. The CDR3 spans 12 residues. Between the trimmed V and J ends, which lost 2 bases and 4 bases, there was a span of 5 bases. The CDR3 spells CASSERTYGYTF. CDR3 coding DNA: TGTGCCAGCAGTGAAAGGACCTATGGCTACACCTTC. The variable domain in full, with the rest retrieved from reference TRBV2 and TRBJ1-2, is EPEVTQTPSHQVTQMGQEVILRCVPISNHLYFYWYRQILGQKVEFLVSFYNNEISEKSEIFDDQFSVERPDGSNFTLKIRSTKLEDSAMYFCASSERTYGYTFGSGTRLTVV.

This clonotype came up a few times. The chain employs TRBV29-1 and TRBJ2-7, with 9 bases identical to TRBD1. There are 14 residues in the CDR3. Unmatched junction bases numbered 10, after V lost 7 bases and J lost 3 bases. Germline CDR1 reads SQVTM; CDR2 reads ANQGSEA. The CDR3 nucleotides are TGCAGCGCTCCTGGGACAGGGCCCGACTACGAGCAGTACTTC. Translating it yields CSAPGTGPDYEQYF.

Written as DNA, the CDR3 is TGTGCCAGCGGCAGAAATGGCAATCAGCCCCAGCATTTT. This sequence encodes CASGRNGNQPQHF. The chain joins TRBV6-2 or TRBV6-3 to TRBJ1-5; D ambiguous. V lost 8 bases, J lost 2 bases, and 10 bases lay in between. This CDR3 has 13 residues. Germline V gene data show CDR1 as MNHEY and CDR2 as SVGEGT.